One and the same sample provided the 21 T cell receptor beta chains below, sequenced in a study of cytomegalovirus exposure and HLA in healthy donors. PCR amplification relied on 60 Vbeta primers (plus 13 Jbeta primers). Assay used: immunoSEQ multiplex PCR; TCRdb lists only in-frame clones, some missing. The sample holds 95,000 or so clones, about 76% seen once. What was sequenced was PBMCs. These receptors were obtained from a woman in her 40s in good health and CMV-seronegative.

V is TRBV7-7 and J is TRBJ2-3; D perhaps matches TRBD2 (6 bases). Germline V gene sequence: CDR1 SSHAT, CDR2 FNYEAQ (reference sequence). The V and J ends lost 2 bases and 2 bases respectively, with 11 bases between them. The CDR3 runs to 15 residues. The CDR3 protein is CASSLSGLSTDTQYF. CDR3 nucleotides: TGTGCCAGCAGCTTATCAGGACTATCCACAGATACGCAGTATTTT.

This clone appeared a single time. This chain links TRBV4-1 with TRBJ2-1, with 8 nucleotides matching TRBD2. This CDR3 region has 18 residues. Germline CDR1 is MGHRA and CDR2 is YSYEKL. Trimming removed 0 bases from V and 0 bases from J; junction bases left unmatched: 7. The CDR3 nucleotides are TGCGCCAGCAGCCAAGACAGTCCGGGGGGGAGCTCCTACAATGAGCAGTTCTTC. Translation: CASSQDSPGGSSYNEQFF.

J is TRBJ2-1 and V is TRBV15; D might be TRBD2 (7 bases). V lost 0 bases to trimming and J lost 4 bases, with 10 bases between them. The CDR3 contains 15 residues. The germline V gene has CDR1 LNHNV and CDR2 YYDKDF (reference sequence). The CDR3 DNA reads TGTGCCACCAGCAGAGAAGCGGGGACATACAATGAGCAGTTCTTC. Translation gives CATSREAGTYNEQFF.

The chain links TRBV19 to TRBJ1-1; perhaps TRBD1 as D (6 bases). Germline V gene sequence: CDR1 LNHDA, CDR2 SQIVND (reference sequence). This CDR3 is built from 15 residues. The V and J ends lost 5 bases and 3 bases respectively, with 16 bases between them. CDR3 in amino acids: CASSYHRAGDTEAFF. DNA of the CDR3: TGTGCCAGTAGTTACCACAGGGCTGGGGACACTGAAGCTTTCTTT.

This chain connects TRBV10-3 to TRBJ2-4, with D tentatively TRBD2 (5 bases). V shed 0 bases and J shed 2 bases, with 8 bases lying between them. The CDR3 consists of 15 residues. Germline lookup yields CDR1 ENHRY and CDR2 SYGVKD. CDR3: CAISESEGTKNIQYF. In nucleotides, the CDR3 is TGTGCCATCAGTGAGTCCGAGGGAACCAAAAACATTCAGTACTTC.

The V gene is TRBV5-6, the J gene TRBJ1-1; D not certain. Germline V gives CDR1 SGHDT, CDR2 YYEEEE. CDR3 length equals 13 residues. The V end lost 4 bases, the J end lost 6 bases, and 13 bases lay between the germline ends. DNA for the CDR3: TGTGCCAGCAGCCCTACTCCGAGGGCTGAAGCTTTCTTT. Translating gives CASSPTPRAEAFF.

This clone was counted once. This chain joins TRBV5-8 and TRBJ2-1, with TRBD2 matching 8 bases. The CDR3 extends over 15 amino acids. Per germline, CDR1 SGHTS and CDR2 YDEGEE. The V and J ends lost 0 bases and 7 bases, in that order; junction bases with no gene match: 6. For the CDR3, the DNA is TGTGCCAGCAGCTTGGCGGGGGGGCCGAGTAATGAGCAGTTCTTC. It translates to CASSLAGGPSNEQFF.

The chain carries TRBV15 and TRBJ2-1; 7 bases line up with TRBD1. The CDR3 loop spans 15 amino acids. The ends lost 5 bases at V and 6 bases at J; junction bases unmatched: 10. In germline, CDR1 is LNHNV, CDR2 YYDKDF (reference sequence). CDR3 sequence reads: CATSGHPQGVNEQFF. CDR3 in DNA: TGTGCCACCAGCGGTCACCCTCAGGGGGTCAATGAGCAGTTCTTC.

This chain uses TRBV7-9 with TRBJ2-7, with unresolved D. V shed 3 bases and J shed 6 bases, with 12 bases lying between them. Germline loops: CDR1 SEHNR, CDR2 FQNEAQ (reference sequence). The CDR3 is 13 amino acids. The CDR3 DNA follows: TGTGCCAGCAGCTTCGACGGAGTCGTCGAGCAGTACTTC. Protein product: CASSFDGVVEQYF.

The rearrangement uses TRBV4-1 and TRBJ1-4; no clear D gene. The CDR3 consists of 13 residues. Germline CDR1 and CDR2: MGHRA and YSYEKL. V was cut by 2 bases and J by 8 bases, with 9 bases left in between. CDR3 nucleotide sequence: TGCGCCAGCAGCCAATTCGTTCAGGAAAAACTGTTTTTT. Its translation: CASSQFVQEKLFF.

The chain employs TRBV5-6 and TRBJ1-2; 7 nucleotides match TRBD1. Losses at the gene ends were 5 bases for V and 4 bases for J; bases not matched to a gene: 11. Germline CDR1 and CDR2: SGHDT and YYEEEE. The CDR3 is 15 amino acids. Here the CDR3 DNA reads TGTGCCAGCAGTGGGAAAACAGGGGCTCTCTATGGCTACACCTTC. Its protein is CASSGKTGALYGYTF.

The chain carries TRBV5-1 and TRBJ2-6; 9 bases are shared with TRBD2. The CDR3 sequence is 16 residues long. Germline V gene data show CDR1 as SGHRS and CDR2 as YFSETQ. The ends lost 0 bases at V and 2 bases at J; junction bases unmatched: 0. CDR3 DNA sequence: TGCGCCAGCAGCTTGGCTAGCGGGGCTGGGGCCAACGTCCTGACTTTC. It translates to CASSLASGAGANVLTF.

The chain employs TRBV7-7 and TRBJ2-1, with TRBD1 identical over 9 bases. Trimming took 4 bases from V and 7 from J; bases not matched to a gene: 8. The germline V gene has CDR1 SSHAT and CDR2 FNYEAQ (reference sequence). The length of the CDR3 is 15 residues. The CDR3 here is CASSSGTGQGNEQFF. CDR3 bases: TGTGCCAGCAGCTCCGGAACGGGACAGGGAAATGAGCAGTTCTTC.

This clone has just one count. The rearrangement uses TRBV5-3 and TRBJ1-2; 9 bases match TRBD1. TRBV5-3 is treated as an ORF (open reading frame) with a function not yet certain. CDR3 length: 17 residues. The J segment lost 5 bases and the V segment lost 5 bases, leaving 16 bases of the junction unmatched. The CDR3 DNA is TGTGCCAGAAGGCCTCCGGGACAGGGTTTTTTGGGGTATGGCTACACCTTC. It yields the protein CARRPPGQGFLGYGYTF.

As concerns this clone: The conserved phenylalanine or tryptophan normally closing the CDR3 is absent here, so this likely arose from a read error. The V gene is TRBV30, the J gene TRBJ1-5; 8 bases are shared with TRBD1. After removal of 3 bases from V and 7 bases from J, the junction contained 5 bases not matched to a gene. CDR3 length: 13 amino acids. Germline lookup yields CDR1 GTSNPN and CDR2 SVGIG (reference sequence). CDR3 nucleotides: TGTGCCTGGAGCGGACAGGGACAACAGCCCCAGCATGTT. This encodes CAWSGQGQQPQHV.

A few counts support this clone. Germline is not matched at one junction end, which may reflect a read error. V usage is TRBV4-3 and J usage is TRBJ1-1; 7 nucleotides align to TRBD1. Germline V CDR1 and CDR2: LGHNA, YSLEER. CDR3 length equals 16 residues. Here the CDR3 reads CVSSQDDRVLHTEAFF. Here the CDR3 DNA reads TGCGTCAGCAGCCAAGATGACAGGGTGCTCCACACTGAAGCTTTCTTT.

This chain uses TRBV4-1 with TRBJ2-4; D perhaps matches TRBD2 (5 bases). V was trimmed by 3 bases and J by 1 base, leaving 10 bases between them. Germline V gives CDR1 MGHRA, CDR2 YSYEKL. This CDR3 spans 15 amino acids. CDR3 DNA: TGCGCCAGCAGCCAGGGAGTTTTGGCCAAAAACATTCAGTACTTC. It yields the protein CASSQGVLAKNIQYF.

Only one count was recorded for this clone. The chain recombines TRBV5-1 with TRBJ2-3; 7 positions match TRBD2. Looked up from germline, CDR1 is SGHRS and CDR2 is YFSETQ. CDR3 length: 15 amino acids. J was trimmed by 3 bases and V by 0 bases; bases with no gene match: 4. The CDR3 is CASSLGQGGTDTQYF. The CDR3 bases are TGCGCCAGCAGCTTGGGGCAGGGAGGGACAGATACGCAGTATTTT.

The rearrangement links TRBV7-2 to TRBJ1-1; no definite D call. The V and J ends lost 3 bases and 7 bases respectively, with 12 bases between them. CDR3 length equals 13 residues. Germline CDR1 and CDR2: SGHTA and FQGNSA. In DNA form, the CDR3 reads TGTGCCAGCAGCTTCAAGCCAACAGATGAAGCTTTCTTT. Amino acid sequence: CASSFKPTDEAFF.

The chain is built from TRBV5-1 and TRBJ1-2; D is uncertain. Per the germline V gene, CDR1 is SGHRS and CDR2 is YFSETQ. V shed 0 bases and J shed 5 bases, with 8 bases lying between them. This CDR3 is 13 amino acids long. CDR3 DNA sequence: TGCGCCAGCAGCTTGGGGGCAGGTTATGGCTACACCTTC. Its translation: CASSLGAGYGYTF.

The chain uses TRBV5-1 and TRBJ2-5; D is possibly TRBD2 (5 bases). The V end was cut by 2 bases, the J end by 4 bases, with 18 bases between. The CDR3 consists of 16 residues. CDR1 and CDR2 (germline): SGHRS, YFSETQ. The CDR3 nucleotides read TGCGCCAGCAGCTTCTCCTCGATGGGCGAGGGAGAGACCCAGTACTTC. Protein: CASSFSSMGEGETQYF.